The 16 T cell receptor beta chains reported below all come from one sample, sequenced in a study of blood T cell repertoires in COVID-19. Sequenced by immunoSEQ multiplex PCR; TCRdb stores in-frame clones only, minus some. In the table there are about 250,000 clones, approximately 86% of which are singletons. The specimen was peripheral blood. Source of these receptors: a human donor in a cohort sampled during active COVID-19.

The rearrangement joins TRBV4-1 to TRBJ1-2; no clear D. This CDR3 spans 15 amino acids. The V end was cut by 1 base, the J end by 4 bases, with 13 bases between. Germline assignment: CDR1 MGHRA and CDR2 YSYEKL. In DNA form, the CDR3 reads TGCGCCAGCAGCCAAGGAGGGATCATGGGCTATGGCTACACCTTC. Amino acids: CASSQGGIMGYGYTF.

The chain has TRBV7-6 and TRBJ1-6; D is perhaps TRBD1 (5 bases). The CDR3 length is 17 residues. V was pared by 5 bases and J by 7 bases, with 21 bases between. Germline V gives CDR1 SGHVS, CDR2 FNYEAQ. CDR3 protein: CASSPWRDLDRNSPLHF. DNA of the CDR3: TGTGCCAGCAGCCCCTGGAGGGACCTAGACAGAAATTCACCCCTCCACTTT.

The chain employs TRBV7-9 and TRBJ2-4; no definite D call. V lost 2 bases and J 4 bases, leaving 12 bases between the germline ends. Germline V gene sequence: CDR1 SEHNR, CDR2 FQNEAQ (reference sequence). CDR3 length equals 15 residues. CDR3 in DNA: TGTGCCAGCAGCTTACCCTCCCAAGCAAAAAACATTCAGTACTTC. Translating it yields CASSLPSQAKNIQYF.

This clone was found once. CDR3 loop: CASSLVIDSNQPQHF. The CDR3 DNA follows: TGTGCCAGCAGCTTAGTAATAGATAGCAATCAGCCCCAGCATTTT. The chain has TRBV7-2 and TRBJ1-5; no clear D gene. The CDR3 consists of 15 residues. V gave up 1 base and J gave up 0 bases, with 7 bases separating them. The germline V gene has CDR1 SGHTA and CDR2 FQGNSA.

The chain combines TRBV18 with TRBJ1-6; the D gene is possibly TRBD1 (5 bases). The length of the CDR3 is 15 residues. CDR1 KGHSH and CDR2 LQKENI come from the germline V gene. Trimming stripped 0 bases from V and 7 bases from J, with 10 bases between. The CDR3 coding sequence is TGTGCCAGCTCACCACCGAATCGGGGGAATTCACCCCTCCACTTT. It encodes CASSPPNRGNSPLHF. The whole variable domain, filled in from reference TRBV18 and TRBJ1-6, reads NAGVMQNPRHLVRRRGQEARLRCSPMKGHSHVYWYRQLPEEGLKFMVYLQKENIIDESGMPKERFSAEFPKEGPSILRIQQVVRGDSAAYFCASSPPNRGNSPLHFGNGTRLTVT.

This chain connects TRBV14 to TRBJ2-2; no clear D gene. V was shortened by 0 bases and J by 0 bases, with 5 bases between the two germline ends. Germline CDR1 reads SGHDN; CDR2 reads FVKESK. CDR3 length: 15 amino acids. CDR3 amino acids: CASSQDRTNTGELFF. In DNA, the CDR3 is TGTGCCAGCAGCCAAGACAGGACGAACACCGGGGAGCTGTTTTTT.

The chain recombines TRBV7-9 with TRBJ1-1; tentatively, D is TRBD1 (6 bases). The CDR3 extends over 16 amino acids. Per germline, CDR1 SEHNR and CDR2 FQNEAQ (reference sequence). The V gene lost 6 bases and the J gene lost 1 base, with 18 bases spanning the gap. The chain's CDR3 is CASRSGLPRGNTEAFF. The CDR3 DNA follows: TGTGCCAGCAGATCCGGCCTTCCCAGGGGGAACACTGAAGCTTTCTTT.

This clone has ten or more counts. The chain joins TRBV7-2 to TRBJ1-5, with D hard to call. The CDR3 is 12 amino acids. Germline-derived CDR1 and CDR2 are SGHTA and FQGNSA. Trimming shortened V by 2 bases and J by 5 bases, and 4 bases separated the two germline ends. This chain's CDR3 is CASSLRDQPQHF. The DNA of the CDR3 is TGTGCCAGCAGCTTACGGGATCAGCCCCAGCATTTT.

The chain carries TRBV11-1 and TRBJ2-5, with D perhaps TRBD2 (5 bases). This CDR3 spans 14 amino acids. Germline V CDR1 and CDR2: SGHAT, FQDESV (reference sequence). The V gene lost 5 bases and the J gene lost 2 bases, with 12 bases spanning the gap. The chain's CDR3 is CASSGPGRQETQYF. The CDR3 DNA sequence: TGTGCCAGCAGCGGGCCGGGAAGACAAGAGACCCAGTACTTC.

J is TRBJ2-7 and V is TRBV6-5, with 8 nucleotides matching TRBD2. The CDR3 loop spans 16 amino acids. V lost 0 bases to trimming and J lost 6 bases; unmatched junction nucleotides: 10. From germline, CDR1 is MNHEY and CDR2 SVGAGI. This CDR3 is CASSYSVVAGFGEQYF. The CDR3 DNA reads TGTGCCAGCAGTTACTCAGTGGTAGCGGGGTTCGGCGAGCAGTACTTC.

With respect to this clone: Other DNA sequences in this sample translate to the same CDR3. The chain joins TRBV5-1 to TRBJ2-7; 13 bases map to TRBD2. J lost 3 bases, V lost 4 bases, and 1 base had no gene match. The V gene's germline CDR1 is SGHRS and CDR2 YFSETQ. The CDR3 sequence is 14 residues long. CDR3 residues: CASSRTSGSYEQYF. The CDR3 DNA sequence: TGCGCCAGCAGCCGGACTAGCGGGAGCTACGAGCAGTACTTC.

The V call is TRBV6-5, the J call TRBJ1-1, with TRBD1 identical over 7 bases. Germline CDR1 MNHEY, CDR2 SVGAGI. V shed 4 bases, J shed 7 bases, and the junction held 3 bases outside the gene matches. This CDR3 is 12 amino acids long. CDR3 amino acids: CASSFTGDEAFF. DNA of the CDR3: TGTGCCAGCAGTTTCACAGGGGATGAAGCTTTCTTT.

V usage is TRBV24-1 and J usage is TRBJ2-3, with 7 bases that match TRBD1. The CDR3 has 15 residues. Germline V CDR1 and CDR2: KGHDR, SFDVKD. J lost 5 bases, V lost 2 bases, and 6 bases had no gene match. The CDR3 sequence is CATSDSRQGGDTQYF. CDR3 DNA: TGTGCCACCAGTGATTCTAGACAGGGTGGAGATACGCAGTATTTT.

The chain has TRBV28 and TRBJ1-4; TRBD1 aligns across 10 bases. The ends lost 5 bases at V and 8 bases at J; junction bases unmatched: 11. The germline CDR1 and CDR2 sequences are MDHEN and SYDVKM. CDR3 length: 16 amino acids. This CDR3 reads CASSPGGQGRREKLFF. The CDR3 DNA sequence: TGTGCCAGCAGTCCAGGGGGACAGGGGAGAAGAGAAAAACTGTTTTTT.

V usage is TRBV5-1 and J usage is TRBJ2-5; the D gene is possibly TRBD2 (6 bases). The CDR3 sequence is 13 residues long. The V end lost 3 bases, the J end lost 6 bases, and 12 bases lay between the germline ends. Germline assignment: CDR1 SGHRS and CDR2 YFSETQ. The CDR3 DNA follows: TGCGCCAGCAGCTGGGGGGTTCGGCAGACCCAGTACTTC. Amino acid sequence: CASSWGVRQTQYF.

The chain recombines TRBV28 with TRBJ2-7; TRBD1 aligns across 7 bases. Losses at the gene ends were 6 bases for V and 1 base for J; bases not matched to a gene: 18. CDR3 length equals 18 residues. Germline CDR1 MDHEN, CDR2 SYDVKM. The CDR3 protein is CASSSYDPRQGKSYEQYF. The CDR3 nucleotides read TGTGCCAGCAGCTCCTATGACCCGCGACAGGGCAAGTCCTACGAGCAGTACTTC.